Here is one TCR beta chain with its context. Its antigen is undetermined. The sample is drawn from a study of T cells in women clearing cervical HPV infection. Across the study: Cases were women with histologically confirmed HPV16-related CIN3 or worse, including a couple of invasive cancers. Study-wide points: Associations may precede or follow infection; HPV-specific or memory T cells were not isolated.

This table comes from immunoSEQ multiplex PCR, and its TCRdb copy is limited to in-frame clones, with some not included. The sample data list 25,000 to 35,000 clones. Material for sequencing was blood buffy coat. The TCR sequence derives from a woman between 18 and 70 years old with a cervical HPV16 infection that either progressed to CIN3+ or cleared (not recorded which).

CDR3 sequence: CASSFLETGPYGYTF. The sequenced part of the CDR3 DNA is TGTGCCAGCAGCTTTCTAGAGACAGGGCCATATGGC. This chain connects TRBV7-8 to TRBJ1-2; 7 bases fit TRBD1. Read coverage stops 3 residues before the CDR3 terminus; the germline J gene supplies the remainder. Per germline, CDR1 SGHVS and CDR2 FQNEAQ. J was trimmed by 5 bases and V by 3 bases; bases with no gene match: 9. The CDR3 extends over 15 amino acids.